A single sample is the source of the 18 T cell receptor beta chains below, sequenced in a study of blood T cell repertoires in COVID-19. The assay was immunoSEQ multiplex PCR, and TCRdb's table has in-frame clones only and misses some. The data show roughly 250,000 clones, with 82% seen just once and 4.5% to 6% held by the top ten. The sample consisted of peripheral blood. The source of these receptors is a woman older than 75 with active or convalescent COVID-19.

V is TRBV7-8 and J is TRBJ1-3; D is possibly TRBD1 (6 bases). CDR3 length: 16 amino acids. Per the germline V gene, CDR1 is SGHVS and CDR2 is FQNEAQ. Trimming removed 1 base from V and 0 bases from J, with 10 bases in between. In DNA, the CDR3 is TGTGCCAGCAGCTTAGTCGGACAGTCCTCTGGAAACACCATATATTTT. Translated: CASSLVGQSSGNTIYF.

The chain recombines TRBV14 with TRBJ2-5, with TRBD2 as a possible D gene (6 bases). The ends were cut back, 0 bases at V and 4 bases at J, with 21 bases in the middle. In germline, CDR1 is SGHDN, CDR2 FVKESK. The CDR3 runs to 18 residues. As DNA, the CDR3 is TGTGCCAGCAGCCAAGAGGGGGGAGCCCTTTCTCGGCGAGAGACCCAGTACTTC. This gives the protein CASSQEGGALSRRETQYF. Combining the CDR3 with reference TRBV14 and TRBJ2-5 gives the whole variable domain EAGVTQFPSHSVIEKGQTVTLRCDPISGHDNLYWYRRVMGKEIKFLLHFVKESKQDESGMPNNRFLAERTGGTYSTLKVQPAELEDSGVYFCASSQEGGALSRRETQYFGPGTRLLVL.

The chain carries TRBV2 and TRBJ1-5, with D uncertain. CDR3 size: 15 residues. Looked up from germline, CDR1 is SNHLY and CDR2 is FYNNEI. V lost 7 bases to trimming and J lost 0 bases, with 13 bases between them. The CDR3 nucleotides read TGTGCCAGCACTCTAGACCCCCGTAGCAATCAGCCCCAGCATTTT. Translating it yields CASTLDPRSNQPQHF.

This clone has more than one count but fewer than ten. CDR3 nucleotides: TGTGCCAGCAGCCGGGACAGGGTAGTAGGTGGCTACACCTTC. It encodes CASSRDRVVGGYTF. This chain links TRBV27 with TRBJ1-2; 9 bases line up with TRBD1. The CDR3 length is 14 residues. Trimming removed 6 bases from V and 7 bases from J; junction bases left unmatched: 9. The germline gives CDR1 MNHEY, CDR2 SMNVEV (reference sequence).

The table lists this clone with a few counts. This chain connects TRBV6-5 to TRBJ1-6; D unresolved. This CDR3 comprises 16 residues. CDR1 MNHEY and CDR2 SVGAGI come from the germline V gene. V gave up 0 bases and J gave up 10 bases, with 16 bases separating them. The chain's CDR3 is CASSYSIGVGRSPLHF. DNA of the CDR3: TGTGCCAGCAGTTACTCCATCGGGGTTGGTAGATCACCCCTCCACTTT.

The chain links TRBV28 to TRBJ2-4, with D possibly TRBD2 on 5 matching bases. The CDR3 runs 16 residues. The germline CDR1 and CDR2 sequences are MDHEN and SYDVKM. V was clipped by 6 bases and J by 2 bases, with 17 bases between them. CDR3 DNA: TGTGCCAGCAGCTCCACGGGGTCGAATACCAAAAACATTCAGTACTTC. Encoded protein: CASSSTGSNTKNIQYF.

The chain recombines TRBV6-2 or TRBV6-3 with TRBJ1-2; D gene unclear. Germline V lookup: CDR1 MNHEY, CDR2 SVGEGT. The CDR3 spans 14 residues. The V end lost 2 bases, the J end lost 0 bases, and 7 bases lay between the germline ends. The CDR3 here is CASSYITANYGYTF. In DNA form, the CDR3 reads TGTGCCAGCAGTTACATAACAGCTAACTATGGCTACACCTTC.

About this clone itself: This sample also contains other DNA sequences that code for the same CDR3. The chain joins TRBV5-1 to TRBJ2-3, with 10 bases aligning to TRBD1. The length of the CDR3 is 14 residues. From germline, CDR1 is SGHRS and CDR2 YFSETQ. V was clipped by 0 bases and J by 6 bases; unmatched bases: 1. The CDR3 DNA reads as TGCGCCAGCAGCTTGGGACAGGGGGCCGATACGCAGTATTTT. Translation: CASSLGQGADTQYF.

This clone was counted a single time. Different DNA sequences within this sample yield the same CDR3. This rearrangement joins TRBV30 to TRBJ2-5; D is uncertain. Germline-derived CDR1 and CDR2 are GTSNPN and SVGIG (reference sequence). Between the trimmed V and J ends, which lost 0 bases and 5 bases, there was a span of 7 bases. The CDR3 is made up of 12 amino acids. CDR3 sequence reads: CAWSVLGETQYF. CDR3 nucleotide sequence: TGTGCCTGGAGTGTTCTGGGCGAGACCCAGTACTTC.

This clone was picked up one time. The chain uses TRBV18 and TRBJ1-3; D is possibly TRBD1 (6 bases). V lost 5 bases and J lost 0, with 14 bases in between. The CDR3 covers 16 residues. The germline gives CDR1 KGHSH, CDR2 LQKENI. The chain's CDR3 is CASSASEGGSGNTIYF. CDR3 coding DNA: TGTGCCAGCTCAGCCAGCGAAGGGGGCTCTGGAAACACCATATATTTT.

The rearrangement links TRBV6-5 to TRBJ1-1; D perhaps matches TRBD1 (5 bases). CDR1 and CDR2 from the germline V gene are MNHEY and SVGAGI. CDR3 length: 16 residues. Trimming took 3 bases from V and 5 from J, leaving 19 bases between them. In DNA, the CDR3 is TGTGCCAGCAGTTATAGGCGGACAACGGCGAGGACTGAAGCTTTCTTT. Translating it yields CASSYRRTTARTEAFF.

The chain combines TRBV19 with TRBJ2-7; 11 nucleotides align to TRBD1. V dropped 9 bases and J dropped 4; count of bases not matched to a gene: 8. The V gene's germline CDR1 is LNHDA and CDR2 SQIVND (reference sequence). There are 14 residues in the CDR3. In nucleotides, the CDR3 is TGTGCCAGCCGCGGACAGGGGGCAAAGTACGAGCAGTACTTC. Translating it yields CASRGQGAKYEQYF.

The V and J genes are TRBV3-1 (or the pseudogene TRBV3-2) and TRBJ2-2, with 8 bases fitting TRBD2. Germline assignment: CDR1 LGHDT and CDR2 YNNKEL (reference sequence). V lost 5 bases to trimming and J lost 4 bases; unmatched junction nucleotides: 3. The CDR3 consists of 14 residues. The CDR3 spells CASSSLAATGELFF. For the CDR3, the DNA is TGTGCCAGCAGCTCACTAGCGGCCACCGGGGAGCTGTTTTTT.

This chain joins TRBV28 and TRBJ2-5, with D uncertain. There are 11 residues in the CDR3. Trimming left V 9 bases short and J 7 bases short, with 12 bases between. The germline CDR1 and CDR2 sequences are MDHEN and SYDVKM. The CDR3 reads CASHTPGTQYF. In DNA form, the CDR3 reads TGTGCCAGTCATACCCCAGGGACCCAGTACTTC.

The V call is TRBV3-1 (or the pseudogene TRBV3-2), the J call TRBJ1-2, with D perhaps TRBD1 (5 bases). The germline CDR1 and CDR2 sequences are LGHDT and YNNKEL (reference sequence). The CDR3 sequence is 14 residues long. Trimming shortened V by 4 bases and J by 6 bases, and 15 bases separated the two germline ends. CDR3 sequence reads: CASSLIGERNGYTF. For the CDR3, the DNA is TGTGCCAGCAGCCTCATAGGGGAACGGAATGGCTACACCTTC.

The gene calls are TRBV27 and TRBJ1-2; no reliable D call. With 4 bases removed from V and 8 bases from J, the gap between germline ends came to 17 bases. CDR3 length: 14 amino acids. Germline values: CDR1 MNHEY, CDR2 SMNVEV (reference sequence). CDR3 DNA: TGTGCCAGCAGTTCCCAGCGTGAGTCGCGGGGCTACACCTTC. Its protein is CASSSQRESRGYTF.

The J gene is TRBJ2-2, the V gene TRBV3-1 (or the pseudogene TRBV3-2); TRBD1 is a possible D gene (6 bases). The ends were cut back, 4 bases at V and 6 bases at J, with 12 bases in the middle. The CDR3 has 14 amino acids. The V gene's germline CDR1 is LGHDT and CDR2 YNNKEL (reference sequence). This chain's CDR3 is CASSPLDRPGELFF. DNA for the CDR3: TGTGCCAGCAGCCCACTAGACAGGCCCGGGGAGCTGTTTTTT.

On this clone: The same CDR3 arises from other DNA sequences in this sample as well. The chain has TRBV29-1 and TRBJ1-1; no definite D call. Germline CDR1 reads SQVTM; CDR2 reads ANQGSEA. This CDR3 is 13 amino acids long. Trimming shortened V by 2 bases and J by 0 bases, and 7 bases separated the two germline ends. CDR3 sequence: CSVEQTMNTEAFF. The DNA for the CDR3 is TGCAGCGTTGAACAGACAATGAACACTGAAGCTTTCTTT.